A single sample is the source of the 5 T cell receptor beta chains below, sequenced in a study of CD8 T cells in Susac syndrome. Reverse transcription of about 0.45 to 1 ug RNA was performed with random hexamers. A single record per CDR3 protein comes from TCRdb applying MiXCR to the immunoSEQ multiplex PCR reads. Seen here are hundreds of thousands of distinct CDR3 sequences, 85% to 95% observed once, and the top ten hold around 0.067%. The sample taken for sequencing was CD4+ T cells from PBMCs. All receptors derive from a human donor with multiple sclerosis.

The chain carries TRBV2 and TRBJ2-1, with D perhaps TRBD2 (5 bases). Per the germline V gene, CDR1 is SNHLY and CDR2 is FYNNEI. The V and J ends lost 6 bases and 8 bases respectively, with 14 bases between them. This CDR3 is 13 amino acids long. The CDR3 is CASSFELGDEQFF. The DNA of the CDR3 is TGTGCCAGCAGCTTCGAACTAGGCGATGAGCAGTTCTTC.

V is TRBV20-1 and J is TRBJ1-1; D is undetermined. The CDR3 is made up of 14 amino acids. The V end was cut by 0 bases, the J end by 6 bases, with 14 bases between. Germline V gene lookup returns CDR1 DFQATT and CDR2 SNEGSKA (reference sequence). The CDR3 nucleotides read TGCAGTGCTAGAGATCCTCCCGGGCTCCCTGAAGCTTTCTTT. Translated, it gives CSARDPPGLPEAFF.

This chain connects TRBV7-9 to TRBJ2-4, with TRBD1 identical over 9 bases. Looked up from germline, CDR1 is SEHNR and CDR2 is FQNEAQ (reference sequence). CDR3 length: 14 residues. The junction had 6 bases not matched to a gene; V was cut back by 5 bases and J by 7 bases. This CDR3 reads CASSRGQGWNIQYF. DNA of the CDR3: TGTGCCAGCAGCCGGGGACAGGGATGGAACATTCAGTACTTC.

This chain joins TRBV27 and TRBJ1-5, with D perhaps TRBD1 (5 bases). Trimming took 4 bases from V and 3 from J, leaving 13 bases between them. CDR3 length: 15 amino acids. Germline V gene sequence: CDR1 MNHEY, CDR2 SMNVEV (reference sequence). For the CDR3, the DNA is TGTGCCAGCAGTTCCTCCCCAGGGTTCAATCAGCCCCAGCATTTT. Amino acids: CASSSSPGFNQPQHF.

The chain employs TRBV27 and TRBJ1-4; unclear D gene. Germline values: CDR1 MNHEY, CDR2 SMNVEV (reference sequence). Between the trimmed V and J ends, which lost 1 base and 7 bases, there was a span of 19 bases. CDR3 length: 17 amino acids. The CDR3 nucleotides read TGTGCCAGCAGTTTATACACGGCCCCGGCCGGAACTGAAAAACTGTTTTTT. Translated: CASSLYTAPAGTEKLFF.